The 27 T cell receptor beta chains reported below all come from one sample, sequenced in a study of T-cell memory formation after mild COVID-19. TCRdb reprocessed the 5' RACE reads with MiXCR, giving one entry per CDR3 protein. Altogether almost 550,000 distinct CDR3 sequences are present, roughly 22% being singletons, with the ten largest covering approximately 12%. Sequenced input: PBMCs or a T cell subset sorted from them (not recorded which). Receptors were obtained from an adult woman who had mild COVID-19 (a few samples of this study predate the infection). Cell type and time point are not known.

This sequence joins TRBV5-5 and TRBJ2-1; D gene uncertain. CDR1 SGHKS and CDR2 YYEKEE come from the germline V gene (reference sequence). The V gene lost 4 bases and the J gene lost 4 bases, with 9 bases spanning the gap. The CDR3 totals 13 residues. The chain's CDR3 is CASSPWKYNEQFF. CDR3 sequence (DNA): TGTGCCAGCAGCCCATGGAAGTACAATGAGCAGTTCTTC.

This rearrangement joins TRBV25-1 to TRBJ2-1; D is uncertain. Germline V gene lookup returns CDR1 MGHDK and CDR2 SYGVNS. CDR3 length equals 16 residues. Deletions cut 5 bases from V and 1 base from J, with 15 bases between. This CDR3 is CASSSMAGQSYNEQFF. The CDR3 DNA is TGTGCCAGCAGTTCAATGGCAGGTCAGTCCTACAATGAGCAGTTCTTC.

In this sample, this clonotype turned up many times. CDR3 protein: CSARTKREWREQYF. The CDR3 DNA is TGCAGTGCTAGAACTAAGCGGGAGTGGCGCGAGCAGTACTTC. The V gene is TRBV20-1, the J gene TRBJ2-7, with 8 bases lining up with TRBD2. CDR3 length equals 14 residues. The J segment lost 6 bases and the V segment lost 2 bases, leaving 9 bases of the junction unmatched. Germline CDR1 and CDR2: DFQATT and SNEGSKA (reference sequence).

CDR3 DNA: TGCGCCAGCAGCCAGGAAGCGGGAGGGCCGTACAATGAGCAGTTCTTC. Its protein is CASSQEAGGPYNEQFF. The chain is built from TRBV4-3 and TRBJ2-1; 10 nucleotides line up with TRBD2. From germline, CDR1 is LGHNA and CDR2 YSLEER. This CDR3 has 16 residues. Trimming took 3 bases from V and 4 from J; bases not matched to a gene: 6.

The CDR3 reads CASSPGAVTADTQYF. The CDR3 nucleotides read TGTGCCAGCTCACCGGGCGCAGTAACGGCAGATACGCAGTATTTT. The chain is built from TRBV18 and TRBJ2-3, with unresolved D. Trimming took 3 bases from V and 4 from J, leaving 14 bases between them. CDR1 is KGHSH, CDR2 LQKENI, per germline. CDR3 length equals 15 residues.

The chain uses TRBV5-6 and TRBJ2-7; D is perhaps TRBD2 (6 bases). Germline CDR1 is SGHDT and CDR2 is YYEEEE. The length of the CDR3 is 16 residues. Trimming took off 0 bases at V and 2 bases at J, with 15 bases between the two ends. In DNA, the CDR3 is TGTGCCAGCAGCTTGGATCGGGGGTCCCTGACCTACGAGCAGTACTTC. It is translated as CASSLDRGSLTYEQYF.

At least ten counts were recorded for this clonotype. The chain is built from TRBV25-1 and TRBJ2-1; TRBD2 aligns across 14 bases. Losses at the gene ends were 6 bases for V and 8 bases for J; bases not matched to a gene: 9. CDR3 length: 16 amino acids. Looked up from germline, CDR1 is MGHDK and CDR2 is SYGVNS. CDR3 in DNA: TGTGCCAGCAGCCCGGGACTAGCGGGAGAGAGCGATGAGCAGTTCTTC. Translated, it gives CASSPGLAGESDEQFF.

The gene calls are TRBV13 and TRBJ1-1, with 8 bases aligning to TRBD1. Trimming at V came to 1 base and at J to 7 bases, leaving 11 bases not matched to a gene. The germline gives CDR1 PRHDT, CDR2 FYEKMQ (reference sequence). CDR3 length: 16 amino acids. CDR3 DNA: TGTGCCAGCAGCTTAGTCGTAGAGACAGGGGCTATTGAAGCTTTCTTT. The encoded protein is CASSLVVETGAIEAFF.

This clonotype was detected many times. This chain joins TRBV7-3 and TRBJ2-5, with TRBD2 as a possible D gene (6 bases). The CDR3 consists of 15 residues. V lost 2 bases and J 7 bases, leaving 17 bases between the germline ends. Germline V gene sequence: CDR1 SGHTA, CDR2 FQGTGA. CDR3 nucleotides: TGTGCCAGCAGCTTAGTTCCGGGAGTAGGCGGGACCCAGTACTTC. It specifies CASSLVPGVGGTQYF. Looking up the rest from reference TRBV7-3 and TRBJ2-5 gives the full variable domain: GAGVSQTPSNKVTEKGKYVELRCDPISGHTALYWYRQSLGQGPEFLIYFQGTGAADDSGLPNDRFFAVRPEGSVSTLKIQRTERGDSAVYLCASSLVPGVGGTQYFGPGTRLLVL.

The chain carries TRBV2 and TRBJ1-2; possibly TRBD1 for D (6 bases). Germline V gene data show CDR1 as SNHLY and CDR2 as FYNNEI. V was shortened by 11 bases and J by 4 bases, with 20 bases between the two germline ends. The CDR3 runs to 14 residues. The CDR3 here is CASSWGRGSYGYTF. The CDR3 region has the DNA TGTGCCTCATCTTGGGGCAGGGGTTCCTATGGCTACACCTTC.

The chain employs TRBV25-1 and TRBJ2-7, with a weak D call TRBD2 (6 bases). The CDR3 runs to 14 residues. CDR1 is MGHDK and CDR2 is SYGVNS in the germline V gene. Deletions cut 5 bases from V and 4 bases from J, with 15 bases between. The CDR3 DNA reads as TGTGCCAGCAGTTTATCGGGACTTTTATACGAGCAGTACTTC. Its translation is CASSLSGLLYEQYF.

This clonotype was observed a few times. The chain combines TRBV12-3 or TRBV12-4 with TRBJ2-1; D unclear. This CDR3 is 15 amino acids long. V lost 4 bases to trimming and J lost 4 bases, with 14 bases between them. Here the CDR3 DNA reads TGTGCCAGCAGTTCTGCGGAGTTCGGGTACAATGAGCAGTTCTTC. Amino acids: CASSSAEFGYNEQFF.

The table lists this clonotype with a few counts. The chain links TRBV30 to TRBJ1-1, with D unclear. Trimming pared 4 bases from V and 0 bases from J, leaving 12 bases between. Germline V gene lookup returns CDR1 GTSNPN and CDR2 SVGIG (reference sequence). CDR3 length: 14 amino acids. The CDR3 protein is CAWKSGIMNTEAFF. The CDR3 nucleotides read TGTGCCTGGAAATCAGGTATCATGAACACTGAAGCTTTCTTT.

The V and J genes are TRBV21-1 and TRBJ2-5; the tabulated D call, TRBD1, remains unverified against the DNA. TRBV21-1 is a documented pseudogene. The CDR3 has 14 amino acids. The CDR3 region has the DNA TGTGCCAGCAGCAAGCCGGGGGTTCAAGAGACCCAGTACTTC. It encodes CASSKPGVQETQYF.

This clonotype has more than one count but fewer than ten. V gene TRBV10-3 combines with J gene TRBJ2-2; 7 bases agree with TRBD1. The CDR3 has 14 amino acids. Germline trimming cut 4 bases from V and 8 bases from J; bases unmatched to any gene: 7. CDR1 and CDR2 from the germline V gene are ENHRY and SYGVKD. CDR3 in amino acids: CAISAPGGRGELFF. CDR3 in DNA: TGTGCCATCAGTGCCCCAGGGGGTCGAGGGGAGCTGTTTTTT.

This clonotype was detected a few times. CDR3 loop: CASSSHRGLSYEQYF. For the CDR3, the DNA is TGTGCCAGCAGTTCCCACAGGGGGCTCTCCTACGAGCAGTACTTC. The rearrangement uses TRBV27 and TRBJ2-7; TRBD1 matches 9 bases. The junction had 4 bases not matched to a gene; V was cut back by 4 bases and J by 0 bases. The CDR3 is made up of 15 amino acids. CDR1 and CDR2 from the germline V gene are MNHEY and SMNVEV (reference sequence).

The V gene is TRBV2, the J gene TRBJ2-3; D not resolved. The V end lost 3 bases, the J end lost 5 bases, and 3 bases lay between the germline ends. Germline CDR1 SNHLY, CDR2 FYNNEI. This CDR3 comprises 11 residues. The CDR3 reads CASSEVDTQYF. CDR3 nucleotide sequence: TGTGCCAGCAGTGAGGTAGATACGCAGTATTTT.

This clonotype has only a few counts. This rearrangement joins TRBV5-1 to TRBJ2-7, with TRBD2 identical over 16 bases. Germline trimming cut 3 bases from V and 2 bases from J; bases unmatched to any gene: 2. This CDR3 spans 16 amino acids. Germline CDR1 reads SGHRS; CDR2 reads YFSETQ. DNA for the CDR3: TGCGCCAGCAGCTCCGGGACTAGCGGGGGGGCCTACGAGCAGTACTTC. It is translated as CASSSGTSGGAYEQYF.

This clonotype occurred a few times. The chain carries TRBV7-3 and TRBJ1-1, with D hard to call. The V end lost 5 bases, the J end lost 0 bases, and 10 bases lay between the germline ends. CDR1 and CDR2 (germline): SGHTA, FQGTGA. The CDR3 runs to 14 residues. The CDR3 protein is CASSPSGMNTEAFF. The CDR3 DNA reads TGTGCCAGCAGCCCCAGTGGGATGAACACTGAAGCTTTCTTT.

This clonotype has a handful of counts. The CDR3 DNA follows: TGTGCCAGCAGTTACCCACTAGCGCCGGAGGGCAATGAGCAGTTCTTC. Translating gives CASSYPLAPEGNEQFF. This sequence joins TRBV6-2 or TRBV6-3 and TRBJ2-1; 7 nucleotides agree with TRBD2. This CDR3 is 16 amino acids long. The germline V gene encodes CDR1 MNHEY and CDR2 SVGEGT. The V gene end was trimmed by 2 bases and the J gene end by 6 bases; junction bases not matched to a gene: 10.

This sequence joins TRBV2 and TRBJ2-1, with 10 bases lining up with TRBD2. Per the germline V gene, CDR1 is SNHLY and CDR2 is FYNNEI. Germline trimming cut 4 bases from V and 5 bases from J; bases unmatched to any gene: 8. The CDR3 length is 16 residues. The chain's CDR3 is CASSGTSGFVHNEQFF. The DNA of the CDR3 is TGTGCCAGCAGTGGGACTAGCGGTTTTGTCCACAATGAGCAGTTCTTC.

There are a few counts of this clonotype. The chain has TRBV7-8 and TRBJ2-7, with TRBD2 matching over 9 bases. This CDR3 is 15 amino acids long. V gave up 1 base and J gave up 5 bases; unmatched junction bases: 6. Germline V gene data show CDR1 as SGHVS and CDR2 as FQNEAQ. As DNA, the CDR3 is TGTGCCAGCAGCTTAGGGTTAGCGGGAGCGCACGAGCAGTACTTC. This translates into CASSLGLAGAHEQYF.

This sequence joins TRBV5-1 and TRBJ1-2; tentative D call: TRBD1 (5 bases). This CDR3 has 15 residues. Trimming removed 4 bases at V and 4 bases at J, with 17 bases between. Germline-derived CDR1 and CDR2 are SGHRS and YFSETQ. In DNA form, the CDR3 reads TGCGCCAGCAGCCCACACTCTGGGGGTAGCTATGGCTACACCTTC. It encodes CASSPHSGGSYGYTF.

J is TRBJ1-2 and V is TRBV24-1; D gene unclear. Germline-derived CDR1 and CDR2 are KGHDR and SFDVKD. The CDR3 has 12 amino acids. Trimming shortened V by 6 bases and J by 7 bases, and 11 bases separated the two germline ends. CDR3 residues: CATSPGGGGYTF. The CDR3 DNA sequence: TGTGCCACCAGTCCGGGCGGCGGTGGCTACACCTTC.

The chain has TRBV12-3 or TRBV12-4 and TRBJ2-7; D is unresolved. V lost 1 base to trimming and J lost 2 bases, with 9 bases between them. The CDR3 consists of 14 residues. The CDR3: CASSLDEYPYEQYF. CDR3 DNA: TGTGCCAGCAGTTTAGATGAGTACCCCTACGAGCAGTACTTC.

The genes are TRBV16 and TRBJ1-1, with D possibly matching TRBD1 (5 bases). This CDR3 is built from 14 residues. Germline CDR1 is KGHSY and CDR2 is FQNENV. The germline V and J ends were trimmed by 1 base and 3 bases, with 9 bases remaining between them. Here the CDR3 reads CASSQFQGYTEAFF. CDR3 nucleotide sequence: TGTGCCAGCAGCCAATTCCAGGGTTACACTGAAGCTTTCTTT.

In this sample, this clonotype turned up a few times. The chain couples TRBV4-2 to TRBJ1-1, with a weak D call TRBD1 (5 bases). Germline CDR1 reads LGHNA; CDR2 reads YNFKEQ. V lost 4 bases and J lost 1, with 13 bases in between. The CDR3 is 15 amino acids. CDR3 residues: CASSPRLGENTEAFF. DNA for the CDR3: TGTGCCAGCAGCCCCCGTCTGGGGGAGAACACTGAAGCTTTCTTT.